These 14 T cell receptor beta chains originate from one sample sequenced in a study of identical twins. TCRdb re-called the 5' RACE reads through MiXCR, storing one row per CDR3 protein. This sample carries some 560,000 distinct CDR3 sequences, more than 9% of them seen once, and the ten largest clones take approximately 3%. The sample also formed part of further work on yellow fever vaccine responses in identical twins.

The source material was PBMCs. These receptors came from a woman aged 18-29 years in good health.

This clonotype has at least ten counts. V usage is TRBV10-3 and J usage is TRBJ1-1; D gene unclear. The V end lost 0 bases, the J end lost 5 bases, and 4 bases lay between the germline ends. The CDR3 extends over 12 amino acids. CDR1 and CDR2 from the germline V gene are ENHRY and SYGVKD. CDR3 residues: CAISESETEAFF. In DNA, the CDR3 is TGTGCCATCAGTGAGTCTGAGACTGAAGCTTTCTTT.

This clonotype was detected only a few times. The V and J genes are TRBV19 and TRBJ1-5, with TRBD1 as a possible D gene (6 bases). Trimming took off 4 bases at V and 3 bases at J, with 13 bases between the two ends. CDR1 is LNHDA and CDR2 is SQIVND in the germline V gene (reference sequence). The CDR3 spans 15 residues. This CDR3 is CASSTTGLLNQPQHF. The CDR3 DNA sequence: TGTGCCAGTAGTACTACAGGGCTCCTCAATCAGCCCCAGCATTTT.

This clonotype was seen at least ten times. The chain is built from TRBV20-1 and TRBJ1-2, with D tentatively TRBD1 (6 bases). CDR1 is DFQATT and CDR2 is SNEGSKA in the germline V gene (reference sequence). Trimming left V 6 bases short and J 3 bases short, with 17 bases between. The CDR3 spans 14 residues. The CDR3 nucleotides are TGCAGTGCGGAAAACAGGGCCGATCACTATGGCTACACCTTC. Protein product: CSAENRADHYGYTF.

This clonotype was seen a handful of times. The chain is built from TRBV6-4 and TRBJ2-1, with 10 bases aligning to TRBD1. Germline CDR1 and CDR2: MRHNA and SNTAGT. This CDR3 spans 16 amino acids. Unmatched junction bases numbered 8, after V lost 4 bases and J lost 5 bases. CDR3 nucleotide sequence: TGTGCCAGCAGTGGACAGGGGGCCCAACACCACAATGAGCAGTTCTTC. Its translation: CASSGQGAQHHNEQFF.

This clonotype was counted a few times. This chain links TRBV7-6 with TRBJ2-7, with D possibly matching TRBD1 (5 bases). The V end was cut by 5 bases, the J end by 2 bases, with 13 bases between. The CDR3 has 14 amino acids. Germline lookup yields CDR1 SGHVS and CDR2 FNYEAQ. The CDR3 here is CASSPPGSPYEQYF. Here the CDR3 DNA reads TGTGCCAGCAGCCCCCCAGGGTCCCCCTACGAGCAGTACTTC.

This chain uses TRBV3-1 with TRBJ2-7, with 9 positions matching TRBD2. With V trimmed by 0 bases and J by 2 bases, 8 bases remained unmatched. The CDR3 length is 17 residues. Looked up from germline, CDR1 is LGHDT and CDR2 is YNNKEL (reference sequence). This CDR3 reads CASSQDRPGLAAYEQYF. In DNA form, the CDR3 reads TGTGCCAGCAGCCAAGATAGACCGGGACTAGCAGCCTACGAGCAGTACTTC.

This clonotype was seen repeatedly, ten times or more. The J gene is TRBJ2-1, the V gene TRBV3-1; 9 bases line up with TRBD2. The germline V gene has CDR1 LGHDT and CDR2 YNNKEL (reference sequence). This CDR3 comprises 17 residues. Trimming at V came to 1 base and at J to 6 bases, leaving 10 bases not matched to a gene. Written as DNA, the CDR3 is TGTGCCAGCAGCCAAGGCGCGGGGGGGCTCTACGGCAATGAGCAGTTCTTC. It specifies CASSQGAGGLYGNEQFF.

This clonotype was observed at least ten times. The chain is built from TRBV5-1 and TRBJ1-1, with TRBD1 identical over 9 bases. The CDR3 has 15 residues. Losses at the gene ends were 3 bases for V and 6 bases for J; bases not matched to a gene: 9. Germline V gives CDR1 SGHRS, CDR2 YFSETQ. The CDR3 region is CASSSLGQGRAEAFF. The CDR3 DNA follows: TGCGCCAGCAGCTCCCTCGGACAGGGGCGCGCTGAAGCTTTCTTT.

This clonotype was recorded a few times. One end of the junction fails to match germline, which may point to a read error. The rearrangement joins TRBV12-3 or TRBV12-4 to TRBJ2-3; 12 nucleotides match TRBD2. The CDR3 totals 13 residues. CDR3 sequence reads: CASSTTSGGLGRF. CDR3 DNA: TGTGCCAGCAGTACGACTAGCGGGGGACTCGGCCGTTTT.

This clonotype was seen at least ten times. V and J are TRBV6-5 and TRBJ2-1, with D possibly TRBD1 on 6 matching bases. The germline gives CDR1 MNHEY, CDR2 SVGAGI. The CDR3 is 15 residues long. Trimming left V 2 bases short and J 0 bases short, with 8 bases between. CDR3 coding DNA: TGTGCCAGCAGTTACAGGGGGAACTCCTACAATGAGCAGTTCTTC. Translated, it gives CASSYRGNSYNEQFF.

This clonotype has a handful of counts. This chain joins TRBV15 and TRBJ1-4; D may be TRBD1 (6 bases). CDR3 size: 14 residues. Germline V gene sequence: CDR1 LNHNV, CDR2 YYDKDF (reference sequence). V was shortened by 3 bases and J by 7 bases, with 12 bases between the two germline ends. This chain's CDR3 is CATSRVGAGEKLFF. In DNA form, the CDR3 reads TGTGCCACCAGCAGGGTGGGGGCAGGTGAAAAACTGTTTTTT.

A few counts support this clonotype. The rearrangement links TRBV9 to TRBJ2-7; D not certain. CDR1 and CDR2 from the germline V gene are SGDLS and YYNGEE. CDR3 length equals 13 residues. V was trimmed by 3 bases and J by 5 bases, leaving 12 bases between them. The CDR3 loop reads CASSAVVGDEQYF. The CDR3 coding sequence is TGTGCCAGCAGCGCCGTCGTTGGAGACGAGCAGTACTTC.

This clonotype was detected ten times or more. V and J are TRBV28 and TRBJ2-1, with 13 positions matching TRBD2. Trimming cost V 6 bases and J 9 bases; bases outside gene matches: 8. The germline gives CDR1 MDHEN, CDR2 SYDVKM. This CDR3 has 15 amino acids. CDR3 in DNA: TGTGCCAGCAGCCATGGACTAGCGGGAGCGGGTGAGCAGTTCTTC. This encodes CASSHGLAGAGEQFF.

This clonotype showed up just a few times. The V gene is TRBV29-1, the J gene TRBJ1-5; D is uncertain. The V end lost 4 bases, the J end lost 0 bases, and 7 bases lay between the germline ends. Germline V gene sequence: CDR1 SQVTM, CDR2 ANQGSEA. The CDR3 has 13 residues. The CDR3 is CSVAENSNQPQHF. The DNA of the CDR3 is TGCAGCGTTGCAGAAAATAGCAATCAGCCCCAGCATTTT. Using reference TRBV29-1 and TRBJ1-5 for the parts outside the CDR3, the full variable domain is SAVISQKPSRDICQRGTSLTIQCQVDSQVTMMFWYRQQPGQSLTLIATANQGSEATYESGFVIDKFPISRPNLTFSTLTVSNMSPEDSSIYLCSVAENSNQPQHFGDGTRLSIL.